The 22 T cell receptor beta chains below come from one sample, sequenced in a study of control samples from healthy donors and cancer patients. The assay was immunoSEQ multiplex PCR, and TCRdb's table has in-frame clones only and misses some. This sample has fewer than 85,000 clones, with around 89% found just once. Sample: blood. These receptor sequences come from a man between 50 and 59 years old in good health.

V and J are TRBV3-1 (or the pseudogene TRBV3-2) and TRBJ2-7, with D perhaps matching TRBD1 or TRBD2 (5 bases each). CDR1 is LGHDT and CDR2 is YNNKEL in the germline V gene (reference sequence). The CDR3 loop spans 13 amino acids. Trimming took off 0 bases at V and 12 bases at J, with 15 bases between the two ends. CDR3 loop: CASSQESMGRWYF. CDR3 in DNA: TGTGCCAGCAGCCAAGAAAGTATGGGACGCTGGTACTTC.

CDR3 coding DNA: TGTGCCAGCAGTGAAGGGGACAGGGAAGGCTATGGCTACACCTTC. Its translation is CASSEGDREGYGYTF. J is TRBJ1-2 and V is TRBV2, with 9 bases aligning to TRBD1. The trim removed 1 base at V and 4 bases at J, leaving 4 bases unmatched. CDR1 SNHLY and CDR2 FYNNEI come from the germline V gene. The CDR3 has 15 amino acids.

This clone was observed a few times. The CDR3 reads CASSSALATGEETQYF. The DNA for the CDR3 is TGTGCCAGCAGTTCAGCTCTTGCGACAGGGGAAGAGACCCAGTACTTC. This sequence joins TRBV27 and TRBJ2-5, with 8 bases matching TRBD1. The trim removed 4 bases at V and 3 bases at J, leaving 10 bases unmatched. CDR3 length: 16 amino acids. Germline V gives CDR1 MNHEY, CDR2 SMNVEV (reference sequence).

The chain couples TRBV29-1 to TRBJ2-5; possibly TRBD1 or TRBD2 for D (5 bases each). Trimming cost V 7 bases and J 3 bases, with 18 bases left between them. The CDR3 extends over 14 amino acids. Germline CDR1 is SQVTM and CDR2 is ANQGSEA. CDR3 sequence (DNA): TGCAGCGGACGGGACGCCCACATCGAAGAGACCCAGTACTTC. This encodes CSGRDAHIEETQYF.

The gene calls are TRBV6-2 or TRBV6-3 and TRBJ2-7; D is possibly TRBD1 (6 bases). The CDR3 length is 15 residues. Trimming pared 6 bases from V and 0 bases from J, leaving 15 bases between. Per germline, CDR1 MNHEY and CDR2 SVGEGT. The CDR3 is CASSFLDRLSYEQYF. The CDR3 region has the DNA TGTGCCAGCAGCTTCCTTGACAGGCTCTCCTACGAGCAGTACTTC.

V is TRBV5-6 and J is TRBJ1-2, with TRBD1 matching over 7 bases. The CDR3 runs 14 residues. V lost 0 bases to trimming and J lost 4 bases; unmatched junction nucleotides: 3. CDR1 and CDR2 from the germline V gene are SGHDT and YYEEEE. The CDR3 protein is CASSLEGAPYGYTF. The CDR3 nucleotides are TGTGCCAGCAGCTTGGAGGGGGCCCCCTATGGCTACACCTTC.

The chain is built from TRBV24-1 and TRBJ1-5; no firm D call. Germline values: CDR1 KGHDR, CDR2 SFDVKD. The CDR3 has 15 amino acids. Trimming stripped 8 bases from V and 4 bases from J, with 17 bases between. CDR3 sequence: CATNRCPHGNQPQHF. DNA for the CDR3: TGTGCCACCAATCGGTGTCCCCACGGGAATCAGCCCCAGCATTTT.

Here the CDR3 DNA reads TGTGCCTGGGTCAGGACAGGGGGCTATGGCTACACCTTC. Amino acid sequence: CAWVRTGGYGYTF. This rearrangement joins TRBV30 to TRBJ1-2; 10 bases agree with TRBD1. The CDR3 has 13 amino acids. Trimming cost V 5 bases and J 4 bases; bases outside gene matches: 4. Germline assignment: CDR1 GTSNPN and CDR2 SVGIG (reference sequence).

The chain uses TRBV7-9 and TRBJ2-1; D possibly corresponds to TRBD2 (5 bases). Germline CDR1 reads SEHNR; CDR2 reads FQNEAQ (reference sequence). The CDR3 is made up of 12 amino acids. With 0 bases removed from V and 9 bases from J, the gap between germline ends came to 6 bases. The CDR3 DNA is TGTGCCAGCAGCTTAGCCGAGGGTGAGCAGTTCTTC. Its translation is CASSLAEGEQFF.

The chain uses TRBV14 and TRBJ2-7; no clear D. Between the trimmed V and J ends, which lost 0 bases and 2 bases, there was a span of 17 bases. The CDR3 has 17 residues. Germline loops: CDR1 SGHDN, CDR2 FVKESK. The CDR3 DNA is TGTGCCAGCAGCCAAGATGTGGGCAAGTCTAGACCCTACGAGCAGTACTTC. Its translation is CASSQDVGKSRPYEQYF.

The chain employs TRBV19 and TRBJ1-6; 7 bases are a match to TRBD1. The CDR3 consists of 17 residues. Germline loops: CDR1 LNHDA, CDR2 SQIVND (reference sequence). With 1 base clipped from V and 7 bases from J, the junction kept 10 bases outside the gene matches. CDR3 sequence reads: CASSIGQGLPANSPLHF. Written as DNA, the CDR3 is TGTGCCAGTAGTATAGGACAGGGACTACCAGCAAATTCACCCCTCCACTTT. Variable domain in full (rest from reference TRBV19 and TRBJ1-6): DGGITQSPKYLFRKEGQNVTLSCEQNLNHDAMYWYRQDPGQGLRLIYYSQIVNDFQKGDIAEGYSVSREKKESFPLTVTSAQKNPTAFYLCASSIGQGLPANSPLHFGNGTRLTVT.

In nucleotides, the CDR3 is TGTGCCAGCAGCTTAGCGGGGGTCGGCACAGATACGCAGTATTTT. Residues: CASSLAGVGTDTQYF. This sequence joins TRBV5-8 and TRBJ2-3, with 8 positions matching TRBD2. The J segment lost 1 base and the V segment lost 2 bases, leaving 3 bases of the junction unmatched. The CDR3 contains 15 residues. Per germline, CDR1 SGHTS and CDR2 YDEGEE.

V and J are TRBV30 and TRBJ2-1, with TRBD2 matching over 8 bases. CDR1 GTSNPN and CDR2 SVGIG come from the germline V gene (reference sequence). CDR3 length equals 13 residues. Trimming removed 5 bases from V and 9 bases from J; junction bases left unmatched: 9. The CDR3: CAWSGGRNSEQFF. CDR3 DNA sequence: TGTGCCTGGTCGGGGGGGCGGAACAGTGAGCAGTTCTTC.

This rearrangement joins TRBV4-2 to TRBJ2-1, with D unclear. The germline V and J ends were trimmed by 1 base and 8 bases, with 15 bases remaining between them. The germline CDR1 and CDR2 sequences are LGHNA and YNFKEQ. The length of the CDR3 is 15 residues. CDR3: CASSQGQVSTDEQFF. DNA of the CDR3: TGTGCCAGCAGCCAAGGCCAGGTGTCCACCGATGAGCAGTTCTTC.

This chain links TRBV11-2 with TRBJ1-1; possibly TRBD1 for D (6 bases). Trimming cost V 5 bases and J 2 bases, with 12 bases left between them. This CDR3 is built from 14 residues. The germline V gene encodes CDR1 SGHAT and CDR2 FQNNGV. This CDR3 is CASSRPQGNTEAFF. CDR3 in DNA: TGTGCCAGCAGCCGACCACAGGGAAACACTGAAGCTTTCTTT.

The chain uses TRBV4-1 and TRBJ1-5; no firm D call. This CDR3 is built from 16 residues. CDR1 is MGHRA and CDR2 is YSYEKL in the germline V gene. Trimming left V 0 bases short and J 3 bases short, with 12 bases between. Here the CDR3 DNA reads TGCGCCAGCAGCCAAGAAAGAATCGGACCCAATCAGCCCCAGCATTTT. Amino acids: CASSQERIGPNQPQHF.

The chain recombines TRBV18 with TRBJ1-4; weak D call: TRBD1 (6 bases). CDR3 length: 14 amino acids. Germline-derived CDR1 and CDR2 are KGHSH and LQKENI. V lost 2 bases and J lost 5, with 9 bases in between. The CDR3 sequence is CASSPSRGNEKLFF. CDR3 DNA: TGTGCCAGCTCACCATCAAGGGGGAATGAAAAACTGTTTTTT. The full variable domain, with the rest looked up from reference TRBV18 and TRBJ1-4, is NAGVMQNPRHLVRRRGQEARLRCSPMKGHSHVYWYRQLPEEGLKFMVYLQKENIIDESGMPKERFSAEFPKEGPSILRIQQVVRGDSAAYFCASSPSRGNEKLFFGSGTQLSVL.

J is TRBJ1-3 and V is TRBV5-8; D ambiguous. The CDR3 length is 15 residues. Per the germline V gene, CDR1 is SGHTS and CDR2 is YDEGEE. The ends were cut back, 0 bases at V and 4 bases at J, with 11 bases in the middle. The CDR3 sequence is CASSLGPGSGNTIYF. CDR3 in DNA: TGTGCCAGCAGCTTGGGCCCGGGCTCCGGAAACACCATATATTTT.

The rearrangement joins TRBV21-1 to TRBJ2-7; TRBD2 was called by the table and not checked on the DNA. TRBV21-1 is a pseudogene segment. The CDR3 is 15 amino acids. For the CDR3, the DNA is TGTGCCAGCCAATACACCCCCGGGGTACCCTACGAGCAGTACTTC. This translates into CASQYTPGVPYEQYF.

The chain joins TRBV6-5 to TRBJ1-4; 7 bases agree with TRBD1. The CDR3 is made up of 15 amino acids. The germline V gene encodes CDR1 MNHEY and CDR2 SVGAGI. Trimming at V came to 5 bases and at J to 4 bases, leaving 7 bases not matched to a gene. The DNA for the CDR3 is TGTGCCAGCAGTCCCCGGACAGGCCATAATGAAAAACTGTTTTTT. It yields the protein CASSPRTGHNEKLFF.

The chain links TRBV24-1 to TRBJ1-4; 7 bases are shared with TRBD1. V gave up 4 bases and J gave up 8 bases; unmatched junction bases: 9. The CDR3 covers 15 residues. Germline CDR1 is KGHDR and CDR2 is SFDVKD. The CDR3 bases are TGTGCCACCAGTGACCCACAGGGGACCGGAGAAAAACTGTTTTTT. The encoded protein is CATSDPQGTGEKLFF.

The chain uses TRBV10-3 and TRBJ1-1; D gene uncertain. The CDR3 sequence is 13 residues long. V was cut by 4 bases and J by 0 bases, with 6 bases left in between. Germline CDR1 reads ENHRY; CDR2 reads SYGVKD. The CDR3 loop reads CAISVSVNTEAFF. The CDR3 DNA reads TGTGCCATCAGTGTATCAGTGAACACTGAAGCTTTCTTT.